This TCR beta chain was sequenced for a study of control samples from healthy donors and cancer patients. This clone was observed a handful of times. The method was immunoSEQ multiplex PCR; TCRdb's version includes in-frame clones alone and lacks a portion of them. The top ten hold over 1.5% of the sample, which has under 150,000 clones, under 95% seen once. The V end lost 3 bases, the J end lost 7 bases, and 16 bases lay between the germline ends. This CDR3 contains 15 residues. CDR1 and CDR2 (germline): SGDLS, YYNGEE. The V and J genes are TRBV9 and TRBJ2-2, with D unclear. This TCR was recovered from a man aged 45-60 years with head and neck cancer. Sequenced input: PBMCs. CDR3 DNA: TGTGCCAGCAGCGCCACCCCCTTCGGCGTCGGGGAGCTGTTTTTT. It codes for CASSATPFGVGELFF.